Each of the 31 T cell receptor beta chains below was sequenced from the same sample in a study of CD8 T cells in ankylosing spondylitis. TCRdb analysed the 5' RACE reads with MiXCR anew, one entry per CDR3 protein. The sample has under 250,000 distinct CDR3 sequences; under 8.5% are singletons. Sequenced sample: blood, either unsorted or a sorted T cell fraction (not recorded which). Source of these receptors: a female donor with ankylosing spondylitis or in good health (not recorded which).

This clonotype has more than one count but fewer than ten. The chain couples TRBV27 to TRBJ1-1; TRBD1 aligns across 9 bases. Per the germline V gene, CDR1 is MNHEY and CDR2 is SMNVEV (reference sequence). The V and J ends lost 6 bases and 5 bases, in that order; junction bases with no gene match: 13. CDR3 length: 16 residues. The CDR3 region is CASRPHPGTGWTEAFF. The CDR3 DNA sequence: TGTGCCAGCAGACCCCACCCAGGGACAGGGTGGACTGAAGCTTTCTTT.

This clonotype showed up many times. V usage is TRBV4-3 and J usage is TRBJ2-2; 8 bases match TRBD2. This CDR3 is built from 18 residues. The V and J ends lost 0 bases and 7 bases, in that order; junction bases with no gene match: 13. Germline CDR1 is LGHNA and CDR2 is YSLEER. CDR3 in DNA: TGCGCCAGCAGCCAAGATATGGGAGCGGGAGAGCTTGTCGGGGAGCTGTTTTTT. Translated: CASSQDMGAGELVGELFF.

This clonotype showed up many times. The J gene is TRBJ1-1, the V gene TRBV20-1; D is uncertain. CDR1 and CDR2 (germline): DFQATT, SNEGSKA (reference sequence). This CDR3 spans 17 amino acids. V was trimmed by 1 base and J by 0 bases, leaving 18 bases between them. CDR3: CSARGAPGVLMNTEAFF. The CDR3 region has the DNA TGCAGTGCTAGAGGCGCACCTGGGGTGCTTATGAACACTGAAGCTTTCTTT.

This clonotype was detected ten times or more. The chain uses TRBV5-1 and TRBJ1-1; D remains ambiguous. CDR3 length: 14 residues. Trimming stripped 6 bases from V and 1 base from J, with 13 bases between. Germline V gives CDR1 SGHRS, CDR2 YFSETQ. CDR3: CASMVRVGNTEAFF. CDR3 nucleotide sequence: TGCGCCAGCATGGTCCGGGTAGGGAACACTGAAGCTTTCTTT.

This clonotype came up many times. The chain recombines TRBV19 with TRBJ2-3, with no clear D. Trimming cost V 11 bases and J 5 bases, with 14 bases left between them. The CDR3 totals 12 residues. CDR1 and CDR2 from the germline V gene are LNHDA and SQIVND (reference sequence). CDR3 in DNA: TGTGCCCCTCGACATTTTGGAGATACGCAGTATTTT. It encodes CAPRHFGDTQYF.

This clonotype was found many times. The chain employs TRBV2 and TRBJ2-7; the D gene is possibly TRBD1 (5 bases). This CDR3 region has 16 residues. CDR1 and CDR2 (germline): SNHLY, FYNNEI. V lost 6 bases, J lost 3 bases, and 21 bases lay in between. The CDR3 loop reads CASSLPARVDHYEQYF. CDR3 nucleotide sequence: TGTGCCAGCAGCTTGCCTGCCAGGGTTGACCACTACGAGCAGTACTTC.

This clonotype has at least ten counts. V usage is TRBV10-2 and J usage is TRBJ2-5; no firm D call. Trimming shortened V by 8 bases and J by 1 base, and 11 bases separated the two germline ends. CDR1 and CDR2 (germline): WSHSY, SAAADI. The CDR3 contains 13 residues. The CDR3 reads CASRVSTQETQYF. In DNA, the CDR3 is TGCGCCAGCCGCGTGAGCACCCAAGAGACCCAGTACTTC.

This clonotype has at least ten counts. The rearrangement links TRBV29-1 to TRBJ1-2; D not certain. The CDR3 covers 12 residues. From germline, CDR1 is SQVTM and CDR2 ANQGSEA. Trimming took 3 bases from V and 5 from J, leaving 10 bases between them. In nucleotides, the CDR3 is TGCAGCGTTGATAGTGGTTGGTATGGCTACACCTTC. The encoded protein is CSVDSGWYGYTF.

In this sample, this clonotype turned up many times. This chain uses TRBV20-1 with TRBJ2-1; either TRBD1 or TRBD2 may supply D (5 bases each). CDR3 length: 12 residues. The germline V gene has CDR1 DFQATT and CDR2 SNEGSKA (reference sequence). The chain's CDR3 is CSAEGFQNEQFF. The CDR3 DNA is TGCAGCGCCGAGGGGTTCCAGAATGAGCAGTTCTTC.

As concerns this clonotype: Given the absence of the conserved phenylalanine or tryptophan at the CDR3 end, a read error is likely. The DNA is left out, because the CDR3 cannot be placed on it with certainty; the CDR3 is given as TCRdb lists it. This chain connects TRBV4-3 to TRBJ2-7. The CDR3 spans 13 residues, counting both ends. Germline V gene data show CDR1 as LGHNA and CDR2 as YSLEER. This CDR3 reads CASSQDHLAPVGD.

This chain links TRBV11-1 with TRBJ2-1, with D possibly matching TRBD2 (6 bases). V was trimmed by 7 bases and J by 2 bases, leaving 15 bases between them. Germline values: CDR1 SGHAT, CDR2 FQDESV (reference sequence). The CDR3 loop spans 15 amino acids. CDR3 coding DNA: TGTGCCAGCACCGTTAGCGGTCTTCCCTACAATGAGCAGTTCTTC. Translating it yields CASTVSGLPYNEQFF. The whole variable domain, filled in from reference TRBV11-1 and TRBJ2-1, reads EAEVAQSPRYKITEKSQAVAFWCDPISGHATLYWYRQILGQGPELLVQFQDESVVDDSQLPKDRFSAERLKGVDSTLKIQPAELGDSAMYLCASTVSGLPYNEQFFGPGTRLTVL.

Turning to this clonotype: A much larger clonotype is one base distant, so this may be a read error. V gene TRBV10-3 combines with J gene TRBJ1-2; weak D call: TRBD1 (5 bases). The CDR3 covers 14 residues. From germline, CDR1 is ENHRY and CDR2 SYGVKD. CDR3 residues: CTIARDGGPYGYTF. CDR3 nucleotide sequence: TGTACCATCGCTCGGGACGGAGGTCCCTATGGCTACACCTTC.

This clonotype has at least ten counts. This rearrangement joins TRBV9 to TRBJ2-3; 7 nucleotides line up with TRBD2. The CDR3 has 17 amino acids. The germline V gene has CDR1 SGDLS and CDR2 YYNGEE. With V trimmed by 0 bases and J by 4 bases, 11 bases remained unmatched. The CDR3 DNA is TGTGCCAGCAGCGTAGCCGTGGGGGAGGGCCTCCCAGATACGCAGTATTTT. Its translation is CASSVAVGEGLPDTQYF.

This clonotype was recorded at least ten times. Here the CDR3 reads CSVGVAGVRRSYEQYF. DNA for the CDR3: TGCAGCGTTGGTGTAGCGGGAGTACGTCGCTCCTACGAGCAGTACTTC. The V call is TRBV29-1, the J call TRBJ2-7, with TRBD2 identical over 9 bases. After removal of 4 bases from V and 0 bases from J, the junction contained 10 bases not matched to a gene. From germline, CDR1 is SQVTM and CDR2 ANQGSEA. The CDR3 consists of 16 residues.

Note on this clonotype: One base away lies a much larger clone, so this may be a sequencing read error. V usage is TRBV4-3 and J usage is TRBJ2-2, with no clear D. The germline CDR1 and CDR2 sequences are LGHNA and YSLEER. V was trimmed by 1 base and J by 4 bases, leaving 7 bases between them. The CDR3 spans 14 residues. Here the CDR3 reads CASSQVSCTGELFF. In DNA, the CDR3 is TGCGCCAGCAGCCAAGTTTCTTGCACCGGGGAGCTGTTTTTT.

The table lists this clonotype with many counts. The chain carries TRBV29-1 and TRBJ2-3, with 9 bases identical to TRBD2. Losses at the gene ends were 4 bases for V and 2 bases for J; bases not matched to a gene: 7. Germline V lookup: CDR1 SQVTM, CDR2 ANQGSEA. The CDR3 contains 15 residues. The CDR3 spells CSVGTSATFTDTQYF. The CDR3 nucleotides read TGCAGCGTTGGGACTAGCGCGACTTTCACAGATACGCAGTATTTT.

In the case of this clonotype: A clone one base away is much larger, so this may be a read error. CDR3 DNA sequence: TGTGCCCGCAGGACTAGCGGAAGAGGCGATACGCAGTATTTT. Its translation: CARRTSGRGDTQYF. The chain uses TRBV2 and TRBJ2-3; TRBD2 matches 10 bases. Per the germline V gene, CDR1 is SNHLY and CDR2 is FYNNEI. This CDR3 region has 14 residues.

This clonotype has a count of ten or more. The chain carries TRBV5-1 and TRBJ2-2; 8 nucleotides line up with TRBD2. The J segment lost 7 bases and the V segment lost 4 bases, leaving 15 bases of the junction unmatched. Germline CDR1 reads SGHRS; CDR2 reads YFSETQ. The CDR3 has 17 residues. The CDR3 loop reads CASSLPEAGVLGGELFF. In DNA form, the CDR3 reads TGCGCCAGCAGCCTCCCCGAAGCGGGAGTCCTAGGCGGGGAGCTGTTTTTT.

The table lists this clonotype with a few counts. V is TRBV27 and J is TRBJ1-1; TRBD1 is a possible D gene (5 bases). Deletions cut 3 bases from V and 3 bases from J, with 14 bases between. This CDR3 is 15 amino acids long. CDR1 and CDR2 from the germline V gene are MNHEY and SMNVEV (reference sequence). CDR3 bases: TGTGCCAGCAGTTTGGGGTGGGGGTTGGACACTGAAGCTTTCTTT. It translates to CASSLGWGLDTEAFF.

This clonotype was observed at least ten times. The chain has TRBV12-3 or TRBV12-4 and TRBJ2-1; 9 nucleotides line up with TRBD2. Germline trimming cut 7 bases from V and 2 bases from J; bases unmatched to any gene: 6. The CDR3 runs 15 residues. CDR3 DNA: TGTGCCAGCACCCTTGGCGGGAGGGCCTACAATGAGCAGTTCTTC. Amino acid sequence: CASTLGGRAYNEQFF.

This clonotype was counted many times. One end of the junction fails to match germline, which may point to a read error. The chain has TRBV7-2 and TRBJ2-7; the match to TRBD2 covers 9 bases. CDR3 length equals 13 residues. The V gene's germline CDR1 is SGHTA and CDR2 FQGNSA. Here the CDR3 reads CASSLGSGRPPAF. The CDR3 region has the DNA TGTGCCAGCAGCTTAGGAAGCGGGAGGCCCCCTGCCTTC. Together with reference TRBV7-2 and TRBJ2-7, the CDR3 gives the full variable domain: GAGVSQSPSNKVTEKGKDVELRCDPISGHTALYWYRQSLGQGLEFLIYFQGNSAPDKSGLPSDRFSAERTGGSVSTLTIQRTQQEDSAVYLCASSLGSGRPPAFGPGTRLTVT.

V usage is TRBV20-1 and J usage is TRBJ2-1, with D possibly being TRBD1 or TRBD2 (5 bases each). There are 12 residues in the CDR3. In germline, CDR1 is DFQATT, CDR2 SNEGSKA (reference sequence). Trimming took off 0 bases at V and 10 bases at J, with 10 bases between the two ends. CDR3 in amino acids: CSAREGPQEQFF. The CDR3, as DNA: TGCAGTGCTAGAGAGGGACCTCAAGAGCAGTTCTTC.

In its sample, this clonotype was seen a few times. V usage is TRBV20-1 and J usage is TRBJ2-1, with 11 bases fitting TRBD2. CDR3 length: 15 amino acids. Per the germline V gene, CDR1 is DFQATT and CDR2 is SNEGSKA (reference sequence). With 1 base clipped from V and 4 bases from J, the junction kept 3 bases outside the gene matches. The CDR3 region is CSARGTSGLYNEQFF. The CDR3 DNA reads as TGCAGTGCTAGAGGGACTAGCGGGTTATACAATGAGCAGTTCTTC.

This clonotype was seen at least ten times. The V call is TRBV29-1, the J call TRBJ1-2, with TRBD1 identical over 7 bases. The CDR3 sequence is 13 residues long. Per germline, CDR1 SQVTM and CDR2 ANQGSEA. The V gene end was trimmed by 6 bases and the J gene end by 4 bases; junction bases not matched to a gene: 8. The CDR3, as DNA: TGCAGCGTAACAGGGGCCGCCTCCTATGGCTACACCTTC. It codes for CSVTGAASYGYTF.

Ten or more counts support this clonotype. The chain employs TRBV6-5 and TRBJ1-3; D call uncertain. Germline V gives CDR1 MNHEY, CDR2 SVGAGI. Trimming took 5 bases from V and 3 from J, leaving 23 bases between them. This CDR3 region has 18 residues. The CDR3, as DNA: TGTGCCAGCAGTCAAACGACAACTCTTGGTGCCTTTGGAAACACCATATATTTT. Protein sequence: CASSQTTTLGAFGNTIYF.

This clonotype was recorded many times. The chain couples TRBV7-2 to TRBJ2-3; 8 bases match TRBD2. Germline CDR1 and CDR2: SGHTA and FQGNSA. This CDR3 comprises 13 residues. J was trimmed by 4 bases and V by 8 bases; bases with no gene match: 5. In DNA, the CDR3 is TGTGCCAGCGGGGCGGGAGGCCCAGATACGCAGTATTTT. Translated: CASGAGGPDTQYF. Based on the CDR3 plus reference TRBV7-2 and TRBJ2-3, the full variable domain is GAGVSQSPSNKVTEKGKDVELRCDPISGHTALYWYRQSLGQGLEFLIYFQGNSAPDKSGLPSDRFSAERTGGSVSTLTIQRTQQEDSAVYLCASGAGGPDTQYFGPGTRLTVL.

This clonotype was picked up many times. This chain uses TRBV18 with TRBJ1-4; D not resolved. This CDR3 has 13 residues. V lost 3 bases and J 12 bases, leaving 14 bases between the germline ends. Germline V gene data show CDR1 as KGHSH and CDR2 as LQKENI. The CDR3 DNA sequence: TGTGCCAGCTCACCTTCCCAACCTGCGGAACTGTTTTTT. Its protein product is CASSPSQPAELFF.

This clonotype was counted at least ten times. The rearrangement joins TRBV12-3 or TRBV12-4 to TRBJ1-1; D may be TRBD1 (5 bases). V lost 3 bases and J lost 5, with 10 bases in between. The CDR3 has 13 amino acids. The CDR3 loop is CASSFQRGTEAFF. CDR3 in DNA: TGTGCCAGCAGTTTTCAAAGGGGTACTGAAGCTTTCTTT.

Ten or more counts support this clonotype. The J gene is TRBJ1-1, the V gene TRBV20-1; 9 nucleotides align to TRBD1. The germline V gene encodes CDR1 DFQATT and CDR2 SNEGSKA (reference sequence). CDR3 length: 16 amino acids. V dropped 6 bases and J dropped 0; count of bases not matched to a gene: 11. Here the CDR3 reads CSALAPGQGMNTEAFF. As DNA, the CDR3 is TGCAGTGCGCTCGCTCCAGGACAGGGGATGAACACTGAAGCTTTCTTT.

There are many counts of this clonotype. The chain uses TRBV4-3 and TRBJ1-6, with a possible D match to TRBD1 (6 bases). This CDR3 region has 18 residues. Trimming took 0 bases from V and 0 from J, leaving 12 bases between them. CDR1 LGHNA and CDR2 YSLEER come from the germline V gene. For the CDR3, the DNA is TGCGCCAGCAGCCAAGATCCGGGGGCAAGCTCCTATAATTCACCCCTCCACTTT. Residues: CASSQDPGASSYNSPLHF.

In this sample, this clonotype turned up many times. The genes are TRBV7-9 and TRBJ1-1, with TRBD1 matching 7 bases. CDR3 size: 14 residues. Losses at the gene ends were 3 bases for V and 4 bases for J; bases not matched to a gene: 5. Germline V gene lookup returns CDR1 SEHNR and CDR2 FQNEAQ (reference sequence). The CDR3 protein is CASSLDRSTTEAFF. The DNA for the CDR3 is TGTGCCAGCAGCTTGGACAGGTCCACCACTGAAGCTTTCTTT.